The 28 T cell receptor beta chains below come from one sample, sequenced in a study of cytomegalovirus exposure and HLA in healthy donors. The PCR made use of 60 Vbeta and 13 Jbeta primers. The table came from immunoSEQ multiplex PCR; TCRdb's copy has only in-frame clones and leaves some out. The table includes under 95,000 clones, roughly 73% detected once. The source material was PBMCs. These receptors were taken from a boy aged 10-17 years in good health and CMV-seronegative.

The chain combines TRBV7-9 with TRBJ1-2, with TRBD1 matching over 8 bases. Unmatched junction bases numbered 4, after V lost 9 bases and J lost 4 bases. Germline CDR1 reads SEHNR; CDR2 reads FQNEAQ (reference sequence). The CDR3 is 12 amino acids. The CDR3 DNA is TGTGCCAGTGATACAGGGGGCTATGGCTACACCTTC. This codes for CASDTGGYGYTF.

This chain uses TRBV4-3 with TRBJ2-1; 8 bases map to TRBD2. CDR1 is LGHNA, CDR2 YSLEER, per germline. CDR3 length: 16 residues. After removal of 1 base from V and 6 bases from J, the junction contained 8 bases not matched to a gene. CDR3 in amino acids: CASSQAPGLEGNEQFF. CDR3 nucleotide sequence: TGCGCCAGCAGCCAAGCACCGGGACTAGAAGGCAATGAGCAGTTCTTC.

This sequence joins TRBV29-1 and TRBJ1-1; TRBD1 is a possible D gene (5 bases). CDR3 length: 13 residues. V gave up 7 bases and J gave up 7 bases, with 19 bases separating them. Germline CDR1 is SQVTM and CDR2 is ANQGSEA. CDR3 region: CSAAGHQSYEAFF. DNA of the CDR3: TGCAGCGCCGCCGGACACCAGTCTTATGAAGCTTTCTTT.

The V gene is TRBV2, the J gene TRBJ2-7; 10 bases line up with TRBD1. The CDR3 is 14 residues long. Germline CDR1 SNHLY, CDR2 FYNNEI. J was trimmed by 3 bases and V by 3 bases; bases with no gene match: 2. The CDR3 nucleotides are TGTGCCAGCAGTGATTGGACAGGGGGCTACGAGCAGTACTTC. This translates into CASSDWTGGYEQYF.

Regarding this clone: A read error may account for a junction end that differs from germline. In DNA, the CDR3 is TGTGCCAGCAGCCCTCAGACTAACGAAAAACTGTTTTTT. Amino acids: CASSPQTNEKLFF. This chain connects TRBV4-2 to TRBJ1-4; D gene uncertain. The CDR3 spans 13 residues. Germline V gene sequence: CDR1 LGHNA, CDR2 YNFKEQ.

This chain connects TRBV11-2 to TRBJ2-7, with 12 bases identical to TRBD2. This CDR3 comprises 15 residues. J lost 0 bases, V lost 4 bases, and 1 base had no gene match. Germline loops: CDR1 SGHAT, CDR2 FQNNGV. The CDR3 coding sequence is TGTGCCAGCAGCTGGACTAGCGGGACCTCCTACGAGCAGTACTTC. It translates to CASSWTSGTSYEQYF.

The genes are TRBV27 and TRBJ1-5; 11 bases agree with TRBD1. V shed 3 bases, J shed 5 bases, and the junction held 3 bases outside the gene matches. Germline V CDR1 and CDR2: MNHEY, SMNVEV (reference sequence). The CDR3 sequence is 15 residues long. CDR3: CASSLGQGVHQPQHF. The CDR3 coding sequence is TGTGCCAGCAGTTTGGGACAGGGGGTTCATCAGCCCCAGCATTTT.

The chain recombines TRBV4-2 with TRBJ1-4, with unresolved D. CDR3 size: 15 residues. From germline, CDR1 is LGHNA and CDR2 YNFKEQ. V lost 0 bases and J lost 0, with 5 bases in between. The CDR3 protein is CASSQDPATNEKLFF. The DNA for the CDR3 is TGTGCCAGCAGCCAAGACCCCGCAACTAATGAAAAACTGTTTTTT.

The rearrangement uses TRBV29-1 and TRBJ2-1; 8 bases map to TRBD2. This CDR3 is built from 16 residues. The V segment lost 0 bases and the J segment 0 bases; nucleotides outside the gene matches: 4. Germline-derived CDR1 and CDR2 are SQVTM and ANQGSEA. The CDR3 coding sequence is TGCAGCGTTGAAGATCTAGCGGGCAGCTCCTACAATGAGCAGTTCTTC. Amino acid sequence: CSVEDLAGSSYNEQFF.

V usage is TRBV30 and J usage is TRBJ2-1; 7 nucleotides line up with TRBD2. V trimming: 2 bases; J trimming: 8 bases; junction bases outside the gene matches: 12. CDR3 length: 15 amino acids. CDR1 is GTSNPN, CDR2 SVGIG, per germline (reference sequence). The chain's CDR3 is CAWSNGGGPYDEQFF. The CDR3, as DNA: TGTGCCTGGAGTAACGGGGGAGGGCCTTACGATGAGCAGTTCTTC.

The chain combines TRBV5-1 with TRBJ1-4, with D maybe TRBD1 (5 bases). V lost 4 bases, J lost 7 bases, and 11 bases lay in between. This CDR3 has 13 residues. The germline gives CDR1 SGHRS, CDR2 YFSETQ. For the CDR3, the DNA is TGCGCCAGCAGCCTGGGACTGCTTGAAAAACTGTTTTTT. Its translation: CASSLGLLEKLFF. The full variable domain, with the rest looked up from reference TRBV5-1 and TRBJ1-4, is KAGVTQTPRYLIKTRGQQVTLSCSPISGHRSVSWYQQTPGQGLQFLFEYFSETQRNKGNFPGRFSGRQFSNSRSEMNVSTLELGDSALYLCASSLGLLEKLFFGSGTQLSVL.

This sequence joins TRBV7-8 and TRBJ2-2, with D maybe TRBD2 (6 bases). The CDR3 extends over 16 amino acids. V was shortened by 2 bases and J by 3 bases, with 13 bases between the two germline ends. Germline lookup yields CDR1 SGHVS and CDR2 FQNEAQ. CDR3 nucleotide sequence: TGTGCCAGCAGCTTACGGGGCGGGATCTACACCGGGGAGCTGTTTTTT. Translated: CASSLRGGIYTGELFF.

The rearrangement links TRBV5-6 to TRBJ2-7; TRBD2 is a possible D gene (5 bases). The CDR3 consists of 11 residues. V was clipped by 2 bases and J by 7 bases, with 7 bases between them. Germline V gene data show CDR1 as SGHDT and CDR2 as YYEEEE. The CDR3 here is CASSFSGEQYF. CDR3 DNA: TGTGCCAGCAGCTTTTCGGGGGAGCAGTACTTC.

The V call is TRBV7-9, the J call TRBJ2-7, with D maybe TRBD1 (5 bases). Germline V lookup: CDR1 SEHNR, CDR2 FQNEAQ (reference sequence). This CDR3 is 14 amino acids long. V was pared by 1 base and J by 1 base, with 8 bases between. CDR3 DNA sequence: TGTGCCAGCAGCTTAGACCGACAGTCCTACGAGCAGTACTTC. It translates to CASSLDRQSYEQYF.

The gene calls are TRBV6-5 and TRBJ2-3, with 9 bases lining up with TRBD2. The V segment lost 2 bases and the J segment 1 base; nucleotides outside the gene matches: 4. The CDR3 consists of 16 residues. Germline CDR1 MNHEY, CDR2 SVGAGI. The CDR3 sequence is CASSYPAGGGTDTQYF. Written as DNA, the CDR3 is TGTGCCAGCAGTTACCCCGCGGGGGGGGGCACAGATACGCAGTATTTT.

The rearrangement joins TRBV4-1 to TRBJ2-3, with TRBD2 matching over 9 bases. The CDR3 loop spans 18 amino acids. The trim removed 2 bases at V and 6 bases at J, leaving 15 bases unmatched. Germline V gene sequence: CDR1 MGHRA, CDR2 YSYEKL. The CDR3 DNA reads TGCGCCAGCAGCCAACACCGACTAGCGGCCCCCCCCGCGGATACGCAGTATTTT. It codes for CASSQHRLAAPPADTQYF.

The gene calls are TRBV29-1 and TRBJ1-1; no clear D gene. The germline V gene encodes CDR1 SQVTM and CDR2 ANQGSEA. The CDR3 sequence is 12 residues long. V gave up 6 bases and J gave up 0 bases, with 8 bases separating them. CDR3 bases: TGCAGCGTGGGCAGGATGAACACTGAAGCTTTCTTT. Translating gives CSVGRMNTEAFF. Filled out from reference TRBV29-1 and TRBJ1-1, the complete variable domain reads SAVISQKPSRDICQRGTSLTIQCQVDSQVTMMFWYRQQPGQSLTLIATANQGSEATYESGFVIDKFPISRPNLTFSTLTVSNMSPEDSSIYLCSVGRMNTEAFFGQGTRLTVV.

The chain has TRBV6-5 and TRBJ2-1; 8 nucleotides match TRBD2. V lost 6 bases and J lost 1; bases outside the gene matches: 2. The CDR3 totals 14 residues. From germline, CDR1 is MNHEY and CDR2 SVGAGI. CDR3: CASSPGGSYNEQFF. In DNA, the CDR3 is TGTGCCAGCAGCCCGGGGGGGTCCTACAATGAGCAGTTCTTC.

This rearrangement joins TRBV23-1 to TRBJ1-1, with 9 bases aligning to TRBD1. TRBV23-1 is assigned to the ORF class and has an uncertain function. The CDR3 contains 15 residues. J gave up 0 bases and V 7 bases, and 6 bases lay outside the gene matches. The CDR3, as DNA: TGCGCCAGCACCCCGGGACAGGGTTTGAACACTGAAGCTTTCTTT. Translated: CASTPGQGLNTEAFF.

The V call is TRBV30, the J call TRBJ2-1; 7 positions match TRBD1. CDR1 is GTSNPN and CDR2 is SVGIG in the germline V gene (reference sequence). The CDR3 has 12 amino acids. The junction had 6 bases not matched to a gene; V was cut back by 4 bases and J by 9 bases. The CDR3 reads CAWTGGFSEQFF. In nucleotides, the CDR3 is TGTGCCTGGACAGGGGGTTTTTCTGAGCAGTTCTTC.

This clone appeared a few times. The CDR3 DNA reads TGTGCCAGCAGCTTGGTCGGGAGAGCCTACGAGCAGTACTTC. Amino acid sequence: CASSLVGRAYEQYF. The genes are TRBV5-4 and TRBJ2-7; D may be TRBD2 (6 bases). Per germline, CDR1 SGHNT and CDR2 YYREEE (reference sequence). The CDR3 runs to 14 residues. V was cut by 0 bases and J by 2 bases, with 9 bases left in between.

The chain joins TRBV4-2 to TRBJ2-7; 7 positions agree with TRBD1. V gave up 4 bases and J gave up 4 bases; unmatched junction bases: 7. Germline values: CDR1 LGHNA, CDR2 YNFKEQ. CDR3 length: 14 residues. CDR3 region: CASSPQTGKYEQYF. The CDR3 DNA reads as TGTGCCAGCAGCCCGCAGACAGGGAAGTACGAGCAGTACTTC.

This rearrangement joins TRBV6-7 to TRBJ1-5, with D unresolved. TRBV6-7 is an ORF, and what it does is uncertain. The CDR3 has 15 amino acids. Deletions cut 0 bases from V and 11 bases from J, with 17 bases between. CDR3 sequence reads: CASSYSRGGVRAQHF. In DNA, the CDR3 is TGTGCCAGCAGTTACTCCCGGGGTGGGGTTAGAGCCCAGCATTTT.

This rearrangement joins TRBV25-1 to TRBJ2-5, with a possible D match to TRBD1 (5 bases). The CDR3 is 13 residues long. The germline gives CDR1 MGHDK, CDR2 SYGVNS. V was trimmed by 2 bases and J by 3 bases, leaving 7 bases between them. The CDR3 spells CASSEAGKETQYF. CDR3 sequence (DNA): TGTGCCAGCAGTGAAGCAGGGAAAGAGACCCAGTACTTC.

The genes are TRBV4-2 and TRBJ2-3; 9 bases fit TRBD2. V dropped 1 base and J dropped 2; count of bases not matched to a gene: 4. Germline V lookup: CDR1 LGHNA, CDR2 YNFKEQ. The length of the CDR3 is 16 residues. This CDR3 is CASSQAEREATDTQYF. In nucleotides, the CDR3 is TGTGCCAGCAGCCAAGCGGAGCGGGAGGCCACAGATACGCAGTATTTT.

This chain uses TRBV4-1 with TRBJ2-7; possible D gene TRBD2, 5 bases. The CDR3 covers 15 residues. In germline, CDR1 is MGHRA, CDR2 YSYEKL. The V end lost 0 bases, the J end lost 2 bases, and 11 bases lay between the germline ends. This chain's CDR3 is CASSQERGSAYEQYF. CDR3 sequence (DNA): TGCGCCAGCAGCCAAGAACGGGGAAGCGCCTACGAGCAGTACTTC.

This clone has a handful of counts. This chain connects TRBV7-9 to TRBJ2-3; a possible D gene is TRBD1 (6 bases). Germline CDR1 SEHNR, CDR2 FQNEAQ (reference sequence). V lost 7 bases, J lost 2 bases, and 16 bases lay in between. This CDR3 comprises 15 residues. DNA of the CDR3: TGTGCCAGCACCCTGGGACACCAGACCACAGATACGCAGTATTTT. Translated: CASTLGHQTTDTQYF.

The chain is built from TRBV28 and TRBJ2-7; 8 bases are a match to TRBD1. This CDR3 spans 15 amino acids. V lost 8 bases, J lost 2 bases, and 11 bases stayed unmatched. Germline values: CDR1 MDHEN, CDR2 SYDVKM. The CDR3 nucleotides are TGTGCCAGCTTAATTTCGACAGGGGCTCCCTACGAGCAGTACTTC. It is translated as CASLISTGAPYEQYF.